These 7 T cell receptor beta chains were all obtained from the same sample, sequenced in a study of control samples from healthy donors and cancer patients. The protocol was immunoSEQ multiplex PCR, while the TCRdb copy is restricted to in-frame clones and leaves out a portion. The sample comprises some 140,000 clones, roughly 92% of which are singletons, and around 11% rests with the top ten. Sequenced input: blood. Every receptor here comes from a man younger than 45 in good health.

The chain uses TRBV28 and TRBJ1-1, with D uncertain. This CDR3 has 15 residues. Germline CDR1 and CDR2: MDHEN and SYDVKM. V dropped 6 bases and J dropped 0 bases, with 14 bases sitting between them. CDR3 sequence: CASSPTQRMNTEAFF. CDR3 nucleotides: TGTGCCAGCAGCCCTACCCAAAGGATGAACACTGAAGCTTTCTTT.

The chain carries TRBV5-6 and TRBJ1-2; no firm D call. The germline CDR1 and CDR2 sequences are SGHDT and YYEEEE. V was clipped by 0 bases and J by 2 bases, with 14 bases between them. The CDR3 sequence is 16 residues long. In nucleotides, the CDR3 is TGTGCCAGCAGCTTGGAAGATGGTCCTCGAAACTATGGCTACACCTTC. Translation gives CASSLEDGPRNYGYTF.

J is TRBJ2-7 and V is TRBV4-1; 7 positions agree with TRBD2. This CDR3 region has 15 residues. V gave up 0 bases and J gave up 7 bases; unmatched junction bases: 9. Germline assignment: CDR1 MGHRA and CDR2 YSYEKL. CDR3 sequence reads: CASSQEGGAAGEQYF. CDR3 in DNA: TGCGCCAGCAGCCAAGAGGGAGGGGCGGCGGGAGAGCAGTACTTC.

V usage is TRBV3-1 (or the pseudogene TRBV3-2) and J usage is TRBJ2-7; D is uncertain. The CDR3 extends over 11 amino acids. Trimming pared 2 bases from V and 5 bases from J, leaving 4 bases between. Germline V CDR1 and CDR2: LGHDT, YNNKEL (reference sequence). CDR3 amino acids: CASSQLHEQYF. As DNA, the CDR3 is TGTGCCAGCAGCCAACTCCACGAGCAGTACTTC.

This clone was detected only once. This chain joins TRBV30 and TRBJ2-7; D remains unclear. V was clipped by 4 bases and J by 2 bases, with 15 bases between them. There are 14 residues in the CDR3. Germline CDR1 is GTSNPN and CDR2 is SVGIG (reference sequence). The CDR3: CAWTGNRNPYEQYF. In nucleotides, the CDR3 is TGTGCCTGGACTGGTAATCGGAACCCCTACGAGCAGTACTTC.

This clone is a singleton in its sample. V usage is TRBV19 and J usage is TRBJ2-4, with D possibly called TRBD1 or TRBD2 (6 bases each). The CDR3 consists of 15 residues. From germline, CDR1 is LNHDA and CDR2 SQIVND (reference sequence). V was trimmed by 1 base and J by 0 bases, leaving 7 bases between them. The CDR3: CASSIGGAAKNIQYF. The CDR3 DNA is TGTGCCAGTAGTATAGGGGGGGCAGCCAAAAACATTCAGTACTTC.

V and J are TRBV4-1 and TRBJ2-7, with TRBD2 matching over 8 bases. V lost 0 bases, J lost 4 bases, and 8 bases stayed unmatched. Germline CDR1 is MGHRA and CDR2 is YSYEKL. The CDR3 has 16 residues. This CDR3 reads CASSQDLGRGGYEQYF. The CDR3 nucleotides are TGCGCCAGCAGCCAAGACCTGGGACGGGGGGGTTACGAGCAGTACTTC.